This T cell receptor (beta chain) came from a study of T cells in Graves' hyperthyroidism and ophthalmopathy. In its sample, this clonotype was seen many times. Template material for amplifying TCR beta CDR3 regions consisted of RNA transcripts. The HTBI primer set was used in a first-round RT-PCR of the TCR CDR3. TCRdb redid the calling of the multiplex PCR reads with MiXCR, one entry per CDR3 protein. Counted here are about 360,000 distinct CDR3 sequences, 15% to 18% occurring once; the ten biggest clones make up roughly 26%. The V gene's germline CDR1 is SNHLY and CDR2 FYNNEI. The CDR3 is made up of 13 amino acids. V lost 6 bases, J lost 10 bases, and 8 bases stayed unmatched.

The chain links TRBV2 to TRBJ2-2, with 7 positions matching TRBD2. The specimen sequenced was blood. The source of this sequence is a woman under 30 with Graves' hyperthyroidism that later progressed to Graves' ophthalmopathy. The CDR3 reads CASRILANEELFF. CDR3 sequence (DNA): TGTGCCAGCAGAATACTAGCGAACGAGGAGCTGTTTTTT.